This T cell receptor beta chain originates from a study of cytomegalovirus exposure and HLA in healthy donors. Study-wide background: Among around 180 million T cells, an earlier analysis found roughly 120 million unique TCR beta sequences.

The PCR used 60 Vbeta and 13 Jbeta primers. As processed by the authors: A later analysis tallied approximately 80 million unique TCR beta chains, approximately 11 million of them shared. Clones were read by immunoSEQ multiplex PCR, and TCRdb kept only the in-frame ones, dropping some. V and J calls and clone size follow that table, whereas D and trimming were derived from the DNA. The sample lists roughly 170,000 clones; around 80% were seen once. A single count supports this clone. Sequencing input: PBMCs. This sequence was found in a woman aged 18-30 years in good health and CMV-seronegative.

The CDR3 DNA is TGTGCCAGCAGCTTGGGGTGGGGAAGCGGAACTGAAGCTTTCTTT. Encoded protein: CASSLGWGSGTEAFF. J is TRBJ1-1 and V is TRBV5-8, with D hard to call. Trimming left V 0 bases short and J 5 bases short, with 14 bases between. This CDR3 comprises 15 residues. Germline CDR1 SGHTS, CDR2 YDEGEE.